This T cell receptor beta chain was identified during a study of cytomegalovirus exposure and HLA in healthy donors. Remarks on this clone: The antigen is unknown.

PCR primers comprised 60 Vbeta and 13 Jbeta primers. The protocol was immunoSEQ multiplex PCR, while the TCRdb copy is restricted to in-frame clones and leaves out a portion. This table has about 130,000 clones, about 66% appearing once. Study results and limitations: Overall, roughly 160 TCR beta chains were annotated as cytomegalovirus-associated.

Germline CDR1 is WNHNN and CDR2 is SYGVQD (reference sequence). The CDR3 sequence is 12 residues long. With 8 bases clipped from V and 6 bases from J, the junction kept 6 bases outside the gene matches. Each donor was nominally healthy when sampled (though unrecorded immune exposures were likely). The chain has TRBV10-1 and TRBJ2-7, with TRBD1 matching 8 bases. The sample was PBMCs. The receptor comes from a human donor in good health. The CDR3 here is CASSQTGAEQYF. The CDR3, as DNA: TGCGCCAGCTCCCAGACAGGGGCCGAGCAGTACTTC.